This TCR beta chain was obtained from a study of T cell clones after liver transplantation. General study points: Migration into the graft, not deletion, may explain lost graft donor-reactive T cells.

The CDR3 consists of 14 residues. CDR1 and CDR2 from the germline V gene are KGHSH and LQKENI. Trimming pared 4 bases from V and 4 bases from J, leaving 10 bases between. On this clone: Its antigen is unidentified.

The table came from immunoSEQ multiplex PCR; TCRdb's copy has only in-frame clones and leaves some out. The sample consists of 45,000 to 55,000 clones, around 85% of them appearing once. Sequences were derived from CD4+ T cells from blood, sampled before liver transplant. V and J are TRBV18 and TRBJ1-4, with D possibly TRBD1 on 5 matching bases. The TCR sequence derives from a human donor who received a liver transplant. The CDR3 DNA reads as TGTGCCAGCTCACTAGGAGGGGATAATGAAAAACTGTTTTTT. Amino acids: CASSLGGDNEKLFF.